The 7 T cell receptor beta chains below come from one sample, sequenced in a study of blood T cell repertoires in COVID-19. TCRdb's table, derived via immunoSEQ multiplex PCR, lists solely in-frame clones and lacks some. The sample includes more than 400,000 clones, less than 95% of them seen just once. The specimen was PBMCs or T cells enriched from blood (not recorded which). The receptors originated from a man aged 18 to 29 who had recovered from COVID-19.

CDR3 sequence reads: CASSPRGGISTDTQYF. CDR3 DNA sequence: TGTGCCAGCAGCCCCCGGGGCGGGATTAGCACAGATACGCAGTATTTT. The chain carries TRBV5-4 and TRBJ2-3; the D gene is possibly TRBD2 (6 bases). The CDR3 runs to 16 residues. V was clipped by 4 bases and J by 0 bases, with 15 bases between them. Germline V gene data show CDR1 as SGHNT and CDR2 as YYREEE (reference sequence).

V gene TRBV28 combines with J gene TRBJ2-7; possible D gene TRBD1, 5 bases. The germline V gene encodes CDR1 MDHEN and CDR2 SYDVKM. This CDR3 spans 14 amino acids. Trimming cost V 5 bases and J 2 bases, with 13 bases left between them. The CDR3 DNA reads TGTGCCAGCAGTCTGGCAGGGAAAACCTACGAGCAGTACTTC. It codes for CASSLAGKTYEQYF.

CDR3 protein: CASSMAGEIYNEQFF. The CDR3 DNA sequence: TGTGCCAGCAGCATGGCGGGGGAGATATACAATGAGCAGTTCTTC. This chain uses TRBV9 with TRBJ2-1; TRBD2 matches 7 bases. This CDR3 contains 15 residues. Germline V CDR1 and CDR2: SGDLS, YYNGEE. V lost 4 bases, J lost 4 bases, and 8 bases stayed unmatched. Drawing the rest from reference TRBV9 and TRBJ2-1, the complete variable domain is DSGVTQTPKHLITATGQRVTLRCSPRSGDLSVYWYQQSLDQGLQFLIQYYNGEERAKGNILERFSAQQFPDLHSELNLSSLELGDSALYFCASSMAGEIYNEQFFGPGTRLTVL.

V usage is TRBV15 and J usage is TRBJ1-2, with unresolved D. The CDR3 covers 15 residues. Germline CDR1 LNHNV, CDR2 YYDKDF (reference sequence). V was clipped by 5 bases and J by 3 bases, with 16 bases between them. The CDR3: CATSERRGLDYGYTF. CDR3 nucleotide sequence: TGTGCCACCAGCGAAAGACGTGGGCTGGACTATGGCTACACCTTC.

The chain carries TRBV12-3 or TRBV12-4 and TRBJ1-1, with D possibly being TRBD1 (5 bases). The CDR3 length is 11 residues. Trimming left V 3 bases short and J 7 bases short, with 6 bases between. CDR3 in amino acids: CASSLGLEAFF. Here the CDR3 DNA reads TGTGCCAGCAGTTTGGGACTTGAAGCTTTCTTT.

The V and J genes are TRBV6-1 and TRBJ1-1; a weak D match, TRBD1 (5 bases). The germline gives CDR1 MNHNS, CDR2 SASEGT. The CDR3 consists of 13 residues. Between the trimmed V and J ends, which lost 1 base and 8 bases, there was a span of 11 bases. The DNA of the CDR3 is TGTGCCAGCAGTGAAGTCGGGGGAGTGGAAGCTTTCTTT. It yields the protein CASSEVGGVEAFF.

This clone was detected only a few times. V and J are TRBV5-1 and TRBJ2-2, with D possibly TRBD1 on 5 matching bases. Germline V gives CDR1 SGHRS, CDR2 YFSETQ. V shed 6 bases and J shed 0 bases, with 12 bases lying between them. The CDR3 totals 15 residues. The CDR3 DNA reads as TGCGCCAGCACAGGGAAGGGCGCGAACACCGGGGAGCTGTTTTTT. Protein: CASTGKGANTGELFF.